The 9 T cell receptor beta chains reported below all come from one sample, sequenced in a study of blood T cells in healthy people across ages. With a J-beta primer mix and a sample-barcoded 5' primer, a second PCR ran roughly 6 to 11 cycles. TCRdb used MiXCR to reprocess the 5' RACE reads, holding one entry per CDR3 protein. The table lists approximately 780,000 distinct CDR3 sequences, about 26% of them singletons. The same data also went into a second study, on T cells of mothers and their children.

Sequenced: blood. The receptors were gathered from a boy between 10 and 17 years old in good health.

The chain uses TRBV7-2 and TRBJ2-5, with TRBD2 matching over 14 bases. The J call may be in error: the DNA end matches TRBJ2-7 better. The germline gives CDR1 SGHTA, CDR2 FQGNSA. The length of the CDR3 is 16 residues. In DNA, the CDR3 is TGTGCCAGCAGACCGGGACTAGCGGGGGCTTCCTACGAGCAGTACTTC. Translated, it gives CASRPGLAGASYEQYF.

V usage is TRBV27 and J usage is TRBJ1-2; TRBD1 is a possible D gene (6 bases). Deletions cut 1 base from V and 6 bases from J, with 12 bases between. CDR3 size: 14 residues. Germline lookup yields CDR1 MNHEY and CDR2 SMNVEV (reference sequence). CDR3 DNA sequence: TGTGCCAGCAGTTTATTTGCTCCAGGGGATGGCTACACCTTC. Its protein is CASSLFAPGDGYTF.

There are a few counts of this clonotype. The CDR3 coding sequence is TGTGCCAGCAGTCCCTTCCGAGTTCCCTACGAGCAGTACTTC. It translates to CASSPFRVPYEQYF. The V gene is TRBV28, the J gene TRBJ2-5, with D unresolved. The last part of the DNA fits TRBJ2-7 better; the J call may be wrong. Germline loops: CDR1 MDHEN, CDR2 SYDVKM. The CDR3 sequence is 14 residues long.

V usage is TRBV28 and J usage is TRBJ2-5; TRBD2 matches at 7 bases. Looked up from germline, CDR1 is MDHEN and CDR2 is SYDVKM. J gave up 10 bases and V 8 bases, and 13 bases lay outside the gene matches. The CDR3 has 13 amino acids. This CDR3 reads CASFREDHRDQYF. The CDR3 bases are TGTGCCAGCTTTCGGGAGGACCACCGGGACCAGTACTTC. The complete variable domain, with remaining parts taken from reference TRBV28 and TRBJ2-5, reads DVKVTQSSRYLVKRTGEKVFLECVQDMDHENMFWYRQDPGLGLRLIYFSYDVKMKEKGDIPEGYSVSREKKERFSLILESASTNQTSMYLCASFREDHRDQYFGPGTRLLVL.

Worth noting for this clonotype: Its ends do not fully match the called genes, so a read error is possible. This chain links TRBV5-1 with TRBJ2-2; D possibly matches TRBD1 or TRBD2 (5 bases each). CDR3 length: 15 amino acids. Germline V CDR1 and CDR2: SGHRS, YFSETQ. The CDR3 loop is CASSLQDSNAGELFF. The DNA of the CDR3 is TGCGCCAGCAGCTTACAGGACTCGAACGCCGGGGAGCTGTTTTTT. Full variable domain (missing parts from reference TRBV5-1 and TRBJ2-2): KAGVTQTPRYLIKTRGQQVTLSCSPISGHRSVSWYQQTPGQGLQFLFEYFSETQRNKGNFPGRFSGRQFSNSRSEMNVSTLELGDSALYLCASSLQDSNAGELFFGEGSRLTVL.

V is TRBV30 and J is TRBJ2-7; TRBD2 is a possible D gene (6 bases). This CDR3 has 13 residues. Per the germline V gene, CDR1 is GTSNPN and CDR2 is SVGIG (reference sequence). Trimming shortened V by 3 bases and J by 4 bases, and 13 bases separated the two germline ends. The CDR3 sequence is CAWSPAGRYEQYF. The CDR3 DNA is TGTGCCTGGAGCCCTGCGGGGAGGTACGAGCAGTACTTC. The full variable domain, rest sourced from reference TRBV30 and TRBJ2-7, is SQTIHQWPATLVQPVGSPLSLECTVEGTSNPNLYWYRQAAGRGLQLLFYSVGIGQISSEVPQNLSASRPQDRQFILSSKKLLLSDSGFYLCAWSPAGRYEQYFGPGTRLTVT.

This clonotype was recorded a few times. V gene TRBV29-1 combines with J gene TRBJ2-2, with 9 bases that match TRBD1. J gave up 6 bases and V 7 bases, and 6 bases lay outside the gene matches. The CDR3 has 13 residues. Per the germline V gene, CDR1 is SQVTM and CDR2 is ANQGSEA. CDR3 amino acids: CSAAGQGAGELFF. CDR3 sequence (DNA): TGCAGCGCCGCGGGACAGGGTGCCGGGGAGCTGTTTTTT.

This clonotype has only a few counts. The chain links TRBV29-1 to TRBJ2-4; 10 positions agree with TRBD2. Per the germline V gene, CDR1 is SQVTM and CDR2 is ANQGSEA. Unmatched junction bases numbered 5, after V lost 7 bases and J lost 5 bases. This CDR3 comprises 13 residues. This chain's CDR3 is CSAVAGGENIQYF. CDR3 DNA sequence: TGCAGCGCAGTAGCGGGGGGAGAAAACATTCAGTACTTC.

Only a few counts were recorded for this clonotype. The CDR3 spells CASSQEGRAILYSPLHF. The DNA for the CDR3 is TGTGCCAGCAGCCAAGAGGGCCGGGCCATACTTTATTCACCCCTCCACTTT. The chain combines TRBV4-2 with TRBJ1-6; no firm D call. Per the germline V gene, CDR1 is LGHNA and CDR2 is YNFKEQ. This CDR3 comprises 17 residues. Trimming shortened V by 0 bases and J by 8 bases, and 17 bases separated the two germline ends.